This is a list of T cell receptor beta chains from one sample in a study of cytomegalovirus exposure and HLA in healthy donors. Sequencing was performed with immunoSEQ multiplex PCR; in TCRdb, only in-frame clones are kept and a portion is missing. The sample shows more than 95,000 clones, more than 65% of them seen only once. The sequenced sample consisted of PBMCs. These receptors originate from a middle-aged woman in good health and CMV-seropositive. The CDR3 runs from the conserved cysteine through the conserved F or W. Each record gives: V gene, D gene, J gene, clone size, CDR3 protein, CDR3 DNA. A D gene is named only where the DNA matches it firmly. Clone size is given for some rows only: seen once, a few or many times, or a class if the clone is expanded.

TRBV7-8	-	TRBJ1-1	few	CASSLTGNTEAFF	TGTGCCAGCAGCCTTACAGGGAACACTGAAGCTTTCTTT
TRBV5-1	TRBD2	TRBJ2-2	-	CASSLGLAGGTGELFF	TGCGCCAGCAGCTTAGGACTAGCGGGAGGAACCGGGGAGCTGTTTTTT
TRBV9	TRBD2	TRBJ2-5	few	CASSVASLVAGVPETQYF	TGTGCCAGCAGCGTAGCGTCGTTGGTAGCGGGAGTTCCCGAGACCCAGTACTTC
TRBV30	-	TRBJ2-5	-	CAWSVRRSGDETQYF	TGTGCCTGGAGTGTACGGCGGTCAGGGGACGAGACCCAGTACTTC
TRBV5-6	-	TRBJ2-1	-	CASSLGVGGTVSYNEQFF	TGTGCCAGCAGCTTGGGCGTTGGCGGGACTGTATCCTACAATGAGCAGTTCTTC
TRBV2	-	TRBJ2-7	few	CASRVAPAEQYF	TGTGCCAGCAGAGTAGCGCCGGCCGAGCAGTACTTC
TRBV19	-	TRBJ2-2	few	CASSVHRSSGGELFF	TGTGCCAGTAGTGTACATAGATCGTCAGGCGGGGAGCTGTTTTTT
TRBV6-6	TRBD1	TRBJ1-2	-	CASSYLGQGMDGYTF	TGTGCCAGCAGCTACCTTGGACAGGGAATGGATGGCTACACCTTC
TRBV5-1	TRBD1	TRBJ2-7	-	CASSPPLGTGDHEQYF	TGCGCCAGCAGCCCCCCACTGGGGACAGGGGACCACGAGCAGTACTTC
TRBV14	-	TRBJ2-1	-	CASSHANTGNEQFF	TGTGCCAGCAGCCACGCTAACACAGGGAATGAGCAGTTCTTC
TRBV25-1	TRBD2	TRBJ2-1	few	CASSESTSGLLYNEQFF	TGTGCCAGCAGTGAAAGTACTAGCGGGCTGCTCTACAATGAGCAGTTCTTC
TRBV29-1	-	TRBJ1-4	-	CSVMGGKNEKLFF	TGCAGCGTTATGGGGGGGAAGAATGAAAAACTGTTTTTT
TRBV5-4	-	TRBJ1-1	few	CASSSGLWNTEAFF	TGTGCCAGCAGCAGCGGACTCTGGAACACTGAAGCTTTCTTT
TRBV2	-	TRBJ1-2	-	CASSEGLRNYGYTF	TGTGCCAGCAGTGAGGGACTCCGAAACTATGGCTACACCTTC
TRBV4-1	TRBD1	TRBJ1-2	-	CASSQQTGEYGYTF	TGCGCCAGCAGCCAGCAGACAGGGGAGTATGGCTACACCTTC
TRBV19	TRBD1	TRBJ2-2	once	CASSTDRGHYTGELFF	TGTGCCAGTAGTACAGACAGGGGACACTACACCGGGGAGCTGTTTTTT
TRBV18	-	TRBJ2-7	-	CASFTLGSEQYF	TGTGCCAGCTTCACATTGGGGAGCGAGCAGTACTTC
TRBV14	TRBD1	TRBJ2-7	-	CASSFRQGTAYEQYF	TGTGCCAGCAGCTTCCGACAGGGGACGGCCTACGAGCAGTACTTC